This T cell receptor (beta chain) derives from a study of CD8+ T cells in alopecia areata. Across the study: Treatment comprised oral tofacitinib, 5 to 10 mg twice daily, in treated patients. The study gave tofacitinib for 6 to 18 months, then 6 months off drug.

Isolated RNA was reverse transcribed into cDNA used as the sequencing template. Method: immunoSEQ multiplex PCR; TCRdb's copy keeps in-frame clones and lacks some. The sample has about 200,000 clones, approximately 61% seen once. V was cut by 0 bases and J by 2 bases, with 14 bases left in between. Germline V gene lookup returns CDR1 MGHRA and CDR2 YSYEKL. The CDR3 contains 17 residues. With respect to this clone: Its antigen is not identified.

Study results and caveats: With patients, TCR sharing proved less clear than in mice, a difference possibly related to HLA. Normal skin's resident alphabeta T cells are sequenced alongside lesional scalp T cells.

This clonotype was sampled from a human donor with alopecia areata. The specimen comprised CD4+ T cells sorted from blood, sampled at week 0. V usage is TRBV4-1 and J usage is TRBJ1-5; D perhaps matches TRBD1 (6 bases). The CDR3 DNA follows: TGCGCCAGCAGCCAAGAGGGCAGGGGAAGAGGCAATCAGCCCCAGCATTTT. It translates to CASSQEGRGRGNQPQHF.